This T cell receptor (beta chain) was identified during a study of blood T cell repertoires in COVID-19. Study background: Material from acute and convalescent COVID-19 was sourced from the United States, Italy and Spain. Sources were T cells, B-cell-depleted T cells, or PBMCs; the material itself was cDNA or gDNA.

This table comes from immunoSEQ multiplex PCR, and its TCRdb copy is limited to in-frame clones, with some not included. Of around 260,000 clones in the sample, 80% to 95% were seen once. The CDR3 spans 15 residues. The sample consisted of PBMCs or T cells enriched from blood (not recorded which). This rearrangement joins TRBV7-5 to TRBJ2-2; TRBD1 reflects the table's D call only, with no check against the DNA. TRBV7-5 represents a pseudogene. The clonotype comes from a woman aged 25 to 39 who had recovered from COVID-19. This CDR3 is CARSLNDRLTGELFF. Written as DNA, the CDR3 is TGTGCCAGAAGCTTAAACGACAGATTAACCGGGGAGCTGTTTTTT.